Following are 29 T cell receptor beta chains from one sample sequenced in a study of response to subunit inactivated influenza vaccine. TCRdb re-analysed the RT-PCR reads in MiXCR, keeping a single row per CDR3 protein. The table lists 490,000 or so distinct CDR3 sequences, 7.6% of them singletons, with 10% to 15% in the top ten. The source was PBMCs from blood, collected less than 30 months after vaccination. All receptors come from a man aged 50-75 years who received an inactivated influenza vaccine.

The V gene is TRBV12-3 or TRBV12-4, the J gene TRBJ2-5; D is unresolved. The CDR3 runs to 13 residues. V lost 6 bases to trimming and J lost 2 bases, with 10 bases between them. The CDR3 coding sequence is TGTGCCAGCAGACTCTCCGGACAAGAGACCCAGTACTTC. Protein product: CASRLSGQETQYF.

This clonotype was counted ten times or more. The chain carries TRBV12-3 or TRBV12-4 and TRBJ1-2; D is possibly TRBD1 (5 bases). Trimming stripped 5 bases from V and 5 bases from J, with 9 bases between. This CDR3 comprises 12 residues. The CDR3 nucleotides are TGTGCCAGCAGTGCGGCAGGGTATGGCTACACCTTC. Protein sequence: CASSAAGYGYTF.

V is TRBV7-2 and J is TRBJ2-3; possibly TRBD2 for D (5 bases). Germline-derived CDR1 and CDR2 are SGHTA and FQGNSA. The CDR3 spans 14 residues. Trimming left V 0 bases short and J 7 bases short, with 11 bases between. The CDR3 region has the DNA TGTGCCAGCAGCTTAGCGGAGACTATACATACGCAGTATTTT. This sequence encodes CASSLAETIHTQYF. The full variable domain, rest sourced from reference TRBV7-2 and TRBJ2-3, is GAGVSQSPSNKVTEKGKDVELRCDPISGHTALYWYRQSLGQGLEFLIYFQGNSAPDKSGLPSDRFSAERTGGSVSTLTIQRTQQEDSAVYLCASSLAETIHTQYFGPGTRLTVL.

This clonotype has a handful of counts. The V call is TRBV5-1, the J call TRBJ2-7; 8 bases fit TRBD2. Germline assignment: CDR1 SGHRS and CDR2 YFSETQ. V lost 1 base, J lost 7 bases, and 10 bases stayed unmatched. The CDR3 contains 15 residues. The CDR3 DNA follows: TGCGCCAGCAGCTTGTCCGCGGGAGGCCCAGGGGAGCAGTACTTC. It yields the protein CASSLSAGGPGEQYF.

The chain carries TRBV7-9 and TRBJ2-1, with TRBD2 identical over 8 bases. The CDR3 extends over 16 amino acids. The trim removed 5 bases at V and 4 bases at J, leaving 10 bases unmatched. Germline lookup yields CDR1 SEHNR and CDR2 FQNEAQ (reference sequence). CDR3 coding DNA: TGTGCCAGCAGCCGCCTCGGGGCGGGGGGTTACAATGAGCAGTTCTTC. It encodes CASSRLGAGGYNEQFF.

This clonotype showed up just a few times. This chain uses TRBV6-2 or TRBV6-3 with TRBJ2-2; D unresolved. The CDR3 has 15 amino acids. Trimming took off 10 bases at V and 1 base at J, with 16 bases between the two ends. Germline V gene lookup returns CDR1 MNHEY and CDR2 SVGEGT. CDR3 loop: CATHQAQVNTGELFF. The CDR3 coding sequence is TGTGCCACCCACCAAGCGCAGGTGAACACCGGGGAGCTGTTTTTT.

The sample holds a few counts of this clonotype. V gene TRBV29-1 combines with J gene TRBJ2-3; no clear D gene. V was cut by 2 bases and J by 0 bases, with 12 bases left in between. CDR3 length: 15 residues. Germline CDR1 and CDR2: SQVTM and ANQGSEA. The DNA of the CDR3 is TGCAGCGTTGAACGTCAGTCATCTAGCACAGATACGCAGTATTTT. Encoded protein: CSVERQSSSTDTQYF.

This clonotype was seen ten or more times. This sequence joins TRBV11-2 and TRBJ1-2; 7 positions match TRBD1. The CDR3 is made up of 13 amino acids. Per germline, CDR1 SGHAT and CDR2 FQNNGV. Unmatched junction bases numbered 3, after V lost 4 bases and J lost 4 bases. This CDR3 reads CASSSTGRYGYTF. CDR3 sequence (DNA): TGTGCCAGCAGCTCGACAGGGCGCTATGGCTACACCTTC.

A few counts support this clonotype. The chain couples TRBV20-1 to TRBJ1-5; D gene unclear. The CDR3 runs to 12 residues. The germline gives CDR1 DFQATT, CDR2 SNEGSKA (reference sequence). Trimming stripped 0 bases from V and 6 bases from J, with 6 bases between. The CDR3 is CSARDAAQPQHF. The CDR3 DNA is TGCAGTGCTAGAGATGCCGCTCAGCCCCAGCATTTT.

The count of this clonotype is one. Because the CDR3's place on the DNA is in doubt, the DNA is left out and the CDR3 is given as listed by TCRdb. The J gene is TRBJ2-2, the V gene TRBV3-1; whether TRBD2, the table's D call, matches the DNA was not checked. 18 amino acids form the CDR3, both terminal residues included. Germline-derived CDR1 and CDR2 are LGHDT and YNNKEL (reference sequence). The CDR3 sequence: CASCQQSGRTRTPGSCFF.

This clonotype was detected only a few times. The chain uses TRBV6-1 and TRBJ2-2; TRBD1 aligns across 9 bases. Germline CDR1 MNHNS, CDR2 SASEGT. The ends lost 6 bases at V and 4 bases at J; junction bases unmatched: 6. The CDR3 runs 15 residues. The CDR3 DNA sequence: TGTGCCAGCAGGTCCGGGACAGGGAGCACCGGGGAGCTGTTTTTT. Amino acid sequence: CASRSGTGSTGELFF.

This chain uses TRBV6-1 with TRBJ1-5; 8 bases agree with TRBD1. Germline loops: CDR1 MNHNS, CDR2 SASEGT. Unmatched junction bases numbered 9, after V lost 2 bases and J lost 6 bases. This CDR3 spans 16 amino acids. CDR3 sequence reads: CASSEMDRDLGQPQHF. The CDR3 bases are TGTGCCAGCAGTGAAATGGACAGGGACTTGGGTCAGCCCCAGCATTTT.

This clonotype was seen only a few times. The genes are TRBV20-1 and TRBJ2-1; 11 nucleotides match TRBD2. CDR1 is DFQATT and CDR2 is SNEGSKA in the germline V gene (reference sequence). The CDR3 has 18 amino acids. Trimming removed 6 bases from V and 1 base from J; junction bases left unmatched: 14. CDR3 sequence: CSARGRLAGSVSYNEQFF. The CDR3, as DNA: TGCAGTGCCAGGGGGAGACTAGCGGGATCCGTTTCCTACAATGAGCAGTTCTTC.

This clonotype came up a few times. The J gene is TRBJ2-1, the V gene TRBV7-2, with D perhaps TRBD1 (5 bases). CDR3 length: 11 residues. Looked up from germline, CDR1 is SGHTA and CDR2 is FQGNSA. V lost 5 bases, J lost 10 bases, and 9 bases lay in between. CDR3 residues: CASSQTAEQFF. DNA for the CDR3: TGTGCCAGCAGCCAGACAGCCGAGCAGTTCTTC.

This clonotype occurred a few times. The V gene is TRBV6-1, the J gene TRBJ2-7, with 8 bases matching TRBD2. Trimming took 7 bases from V and 2 from J; bases not matched to a gene: 13. This CDR3 is 16 amino acids long. Germline loops: CDR1 MNHNS, CDR2 SASEGT. The CDR3 sequence: CASTKEAGGKAYEQYF. The CDR3 DNA reads TGTGCCAGCACCAAGGAGGCGGGAGGTAAAGCCTACGAGCAGTACTTC.

J is TRBJ1-1 and V is TRBV5-1; no definite D call. The V end was cut by 0 bases, the J end by 4 bases, with 10 bases between. CDR3 length equals 14 residues. Germline-derived CDR1 and CDR2 are SGHRS and YFSETQ. This CDR3 reads CASSLAGDSTEAFF. The CDR3 nucleotides are TGCGCCAGCAGCTTGGCCGGGGATAGCACTGAAGCTTTCTTT. Supplemented by reference TRBV5-1 and TRBJ1-1, the full variable domain reads KAGVTQTPRYLIKTRGQQVTLSCSPISGHRSVSWYQQTPGQGLQFLFEYFSETQRNKGNFPGRFSGRQFSNSRSEMNVSTLELGDSALYLCASSLAGDSTEAFFGQGTRLTVV.

Ten or more counts support this clonotype. The rearrangement links TRBV9 to TRBJ2-3; TRBD2 agrees at 10 bases. Germline V gene lookup returns CDR1 SGDLS and CDR2 YYNGEE. CDR3 length: 16 residues. J gave up 3 bases and V 0 bases, and 4 bases lay outside the gene matches. The CDR3 DNA reads as TGTGCCAGCAGCGTAGCTAGCGGGAGCCCTACAGATACGCAGTATTTT. This gives the protein CASSVASGSPTDTQYF.

The chain has TRBV4-2 and TRBJ2-7; no reliable D call. Germline V gene lookup returns CDR1 LGHNA and CDR2 YNFKEQ. The CDR3 consists of 14 residues. The V end lost 4 bases, the J end lost 4 bases, and 14 bases lay between the germline ends. The CDR3 nucleotides are TGTGCCAGCAGCCGAGCCCGTAGTGATTACGAGCAGTACTTC. Its protein is CASSRARSDYEQYF.

The chain uses TRBV4-3 and TRBJ2-1; 7 nucleotides align to TRBD1. The V and J ends lost 0 bases and 8 bases, in that order; junction bases with no gene match: 4. The germline V gene encodes CDR1 LGHNA and CDR2 YSLEER. The CDR3 length is 14 residues. CDR3 in amino acids: CASSQEGRGYEQFF. CDR3 DNA: TGCGCCAGCAGCCAAGAAGGCAGGGGGTATGAGCAGTTCTTC.

Many counts were recorded for this clonotype. The V call is TRBV7-2, the J call TRBJ1-3; D not certain. The CDR3 contains 14 residues. The V end lost 1 base, the J end lost 4 bases, and 8 bases lay between the germline ends. Germline-derived CDR1 and CDR2 are SGHTA and FQGNSA. The CDR3 nucleotides read TGTGCCAGCAGCTTAGTAACAACAGGAAACACCATATATTTT. Translating it yields CASSLVTTGNTIYF.

This clonotype was counted at least ten times. The J gene is TRBJ1-5, the V gene TRBV20-1, with D maybe TRBD1 (6 bases). V gave up 6 bases and J gave up 1 base, with 13 bases separating them. Germline CDR1 DFQATT, CDR2 SNEGSKA (reference sequence). CDR3 length equals 14 residues. CDR3 in DNA: TGCAGTGCCCTGTTAGGGACAAGCAATCAGCCCCAGCATTTT. It codes for CSALLGTSNQPQHF.

This chain links TRBV5-1 with TRBJ2-7; perhaps TRBD2 as D (6 bases). V was clipped by 3 bases and J by 3 bases, with 10 bases between them. CDR3 length equals 13 residues. CDR1 and CDR2 (germline): SGHRS, YFSETQ. The CDR3 DNA is TGCGCCAGCAGCTCGGGACTGTTCTACGAGCAGTACTTC. This encodes CASSSGLFYEQYF.

The chain carries TRBV6-5 and TRBJ1-2, with D possibly TRBD1 on 6 matching bases. CDR3 length equals 16 residues. The V and J ends lost 3 bases and 7 bases respectively, with 21 bases between them. Germline lookup yields CDR1 MNHEY and CDR2 SVGAGI. The CDR3 here is CASSYIGQRDGGGYTF. The CDR3 DNA is TGTGCCAGCAGTTATATCGGACAGCGGGATGGGGGTGGCTACACCTTC.

This clonotype was found a few times. This sequence joins TRBV18 and TRBJ1-1, with D unresolved. This CDR3 contains 15 residues. The V end lost 3 bases, the J end lost 0 bases, and 11 bases lay between the germline ends. Germline values: CDR1 KGHSH, CDR2 LQKENI. CDR3 nucleotide sequence: TGTGCCAGCTCACCCTTTTCAGAAATGAACACTGAAGCTTTCTTT. Protein product: CASSPFSEMNTEAFF.

This clonotype showed up just a few times. The V gene is TRBV9, the J gene TRBJ2-3; perhaps TRBD2 as D (5 bases). The length of the CDR3 is 15 residues. The germline V and J ends were trimmed by 0 bases and 0 bases, with 8 bases remaining between them. The germline V gene encodes CDR1 SGDLS and CDR2 YYNGEE. CDR3 sequence reads: CASSVDAGSTDTQYF. The DNA of the CDR3 is TGTGCCAGCAGCGTAGATGCGGGTAGCACAGATACGCAGTATTTT.

This clonotype came up a few times. The chain employs TRBV6-5 and TRBJ2-3; TRBD1 matches at 7 bases. The V gene end was trimmed by 0 bases and the J gene end by 2 bases; junction bases not matched to a gene: 5. CDR3 length equals 16 residues. Germline values: CDR1 MNHEY, CDR2 SVGAGI. This CDR3 reads CASSYSNRGFTDTQYF. DNA for the CDR3: TGTGCCAGCAGTTACTCGAACAGGGGATTCACAGATACGCAGTATTTT.

This clonotype was detected ten times or more. The chain couples TRBV5-1 to TRBJ1-1; 9 positions agree with TRBD1. Per germline, CDR1 SGHRS and CDR2 YFSETQ. The CDR3 has 16 amino acids. Unmatched junction bases numbered 10, after V lost 3 bases and J lost 4 bases. The CDR3 reads CASSSQPQGASTEAFF. CDR3 DNA sequence: TGCGCCAGCAGCTCCCAACCACAGGGGGCAAGCACTGAAGCTTTCTTT.

The chain carries TRBV20-1 and TRBJ1-1, with D unresolved. The CDR3 loop spans 15 amino acids. V dropped 0 bases and J dropped 1 base, with 12 bases sitting between them. CDR1 is DFQATT, CDR2 SNEGSKA, per germline (reference sequence). The CDR3 DNA is TGCAGTGCTAGAGATCTGGGTGTAAGGAACACTGAAGCTTTCTTT. This encodes CSARDLGVRNTEAFF.

The genes are TRBV3-1 and TRBJ2-7; D ambiguous. Germline loops: CDR1 LGHDT, CDR2 YNNKEL (reference sequence). The CDR3 has 11 residues. The CDR3: CVTGNSYEQYF. The CDR3 DNA is TGTGTCACGGGTAACTCCTACGAGCAGTACTTC.